Shown below are 8 T cell receptor beta chains from a single sample sequenced in a study of shared clonotypes between healthy human individuals (dated by TCRdb to the early 2020s). Library preparation used the immunoSEQ multiplex PCR assay. This is the immuneACCESS table as TCRdb keeps it, with only in-frame sequences that have V and J called. A part of the clones is gone; compared with another copy, unresolved V genes explain less than half, and the rest is unexplained. The sample table contains about 2.3 million clones; only one count was recorded for 90% to 95% of them. Of the sample, 0.39% falls within the top ten clones. Material: naive CD4+ T cells from PBMCs. What the cell subset or site label conveys for this sample: CD45RA+ positively selected. These receptors all come from a man between 18 and 35 years old in good health. Some clones in this sample may be carry-over from other donors' samples.

The V call is TRBV9, the J call TRBJ2-2; 8 bases map to TRBD2. Germline V gene data show CDR1 as SGDLS and CDR2 as YYNGEE. CDR3 size: 18 residues. The V gene end was trimmed by 2 bases and the J gene end by 4 bases; junction bases not matched to a gene: 13. Here the CDR3 DNA reads TGTGCCAGCAGCGTCCAGGTGGGGGAAGCGGGGGTCACCGGGGAGCTGTTTTTT. Protein sequence: CASSVQVGEAGVTGELFF.

This chain connects TRBV28 to TRBJ2-1, with TRBD2 matching over 8 bases. The length of the CDR3 is 16 residues. Germline CDR1 is MDHEN and CDR2 is SYDVKM. J gave up 10 bases and V 4 bases, and 15 bases lay outside the gene matches. The chain's CDR3 is CASSSFQLAVTGEQFF. The CDR3 DNA reads as TGTGCCAGCAGTTCCTTCCAACTAGCGGTCACAGGGGAGCAGTTCTTC.

V and J are TRBV7-3 and TRBJ2-1; D unresolved. Germline values: CDR1 SGHTA, CDR2 FQGTGA. The CDR3 contains 14 residues. The ends were cut back, 5 bases at V and 0 bases at J, with 8 bases in the middle. The CDR3 nucleotides read TGTGCCAGCAGCCCCAGGAACTCCTACAATGAGCAGTTCTTC. Translating it yields CASSPRNSYNEQFF.

The V gene is TRBV27, the J gene TRBJ2-3, with D unclear. Per the germline V gene, CDR1 is MNHEY and CDR2 is SMNVEV (reference sequence). CDR3 length: 13 amino acids. Trimming removed 0 bases from V and 10 bases from J, with 11 bases in between. CDR3: CASSLSFSGSQYF. In nucleotides, the CDR3 is TGTGCCAGCAGTTTATCTTTTTCGGGCTCGCAGTATTTT.

V and J are TRBV5-1 and TRBJ2-2; the D gene is possibly TRBD2 (6 bases). The V end was cut by 5 bases, the J end by 6 bases, with 11 bases between. The CDR3 loop spans 13 amino acids. In germline, CDR1 is SGHRS, CDR2 YFSETQ. As DNA, the CDR3 is TGCGCCAGCAGGGAGGGGCCGCCCGGGGAGCTGTTTTTT. Amino acids: CASREGPPGELFF.

The chain has TRBV28 and TRBJ2-7; D unclear. Germline lookup yields CDR1 MDHEN and CDR2 SYDVKM. The CDR3 spans 11 residues. V was cut by 6 bases and J by 3 bases, with 6 bases left in between. The DNA of the CDR3 is TGTGCCAGCAGAGGGATCTACGAGCAGTACTTC. Translating it yields CASRGIYEQYF. The full variable domain, its missing parts supplied by reference TRBV28 and TRBJ2-7, is DVKVTQSSRYLVKRTGEKVFLECVQDMDHENMFWYRQDPGLGLRLIYFSYDVKMKEKGDIPEGYSVSREKKERFSLILESASTNQTSMYLCASRGIYEQYFGPGTRLTVT.

V is TRBV28 and J is TRBJ1-1; D is unresolved. The V gene lost 7 bases and the J gene lost 1 base, with 16 bases spanning the gap. Per germline, CDR1 MDHEN and CDR2 SYDVKM. The CDR3 consists of 15 residues. CDR3 residues: CASNLLGRENTEAFF. The CDR3 DNA reads as TGTGCCAGCAACCTCTTAGGGAGGGAGAACACTGAAGCTTTCTTT. Together with reference TRBV28 and TRBJ1-1, the CDR3 gives the full variable domain: DVKVTQSSRYLVKRTGEKVFLECVQDMDHENMFWYRQDPGLGLRLIYFSYDVKMKEKGDIPEGYSVSREKKERFSLILESASTNQTSMYLCASNLLGRENTEAFFGQGTRLTVV.

The chain has TRBV29-1 and TRBJ2-1, with D perhaps being TRBD1 or TRBD2 (5 bases each). V shed 7 bases and J shed 6 bases, with 10 bases lying between them. CDR1 SQVTM and CDR2 ANQGSEA come from the germline V gene. The CDR3 spans 11 residues. DNA for the CDR3: TGCAGCGGGGACCGCCGCAATGAGCAGTTCTTC. It encodes CSGDRRNEQFF.